This T cell receptor (beta chain) was sequenced during a study of blood T cell repertoires in COVID-19 (dated by TCRdb to between 2020 and 2021). For context, the study as a whole: Collaborator samples came from the United States, Italy and Spain and covered acute and convalescent phases of COVID-19. The samples were drawn from the first 160 participants of the ongoing ImmuneRACE study and from 1,254 subjects provided by 6 global collaborators. Deeply sampled blood TCRbeta repertoires from subjects exposed to, actively infected with, or recovered from COVID-19 were included in the dataset. Where available, HLA class I and class II types were obtained from metadata supplied by the sample provider rather than from assay-based typing. The repertoires were made available in a free public database intended to serve as a resource for research on the immune response to SARS-CoV-2. Sample metadata almost always included a de-identified subject ID, COVID-19 status, age in years and sex. The material from the prospective study consisted of cDNA or gDNA derived from T cells, B-cell-depleted T cells, or PBMCs.

V drops 0 bases and J drops 0 bases, leaving 13 bases in between. The CDR3 sequence holds 17 residues, the cysteine and phenylalanine included. Of all the DNA, just the CDR3 is kept, 51 bases in frame from base 1. CDR1 and CDR2, looked up from the germline V gene (reference sequence), are SGHKS and YYEKEE. As regards this clone: What this receptor recognizes is not known. Nothing much larger sits one base from this clone, and base qualities are not available.

Results and caveats for the whole study, not just this receptor: Clinical and demographic metadata were provided uncurated, with the amount varying by source and participant.

Each collaborating institution followed its own protocols to collect whole blood in K2EDTA tubes. Collaborator samples were shipped for TCRbeta analysis as frozen whole blood, isolated PBMCs, or DNA extracted from either sample type. TCRbeta CDR3 regions were amplified from genomic DNA using the immunoSEQ Assay, a bias-controlled multiplex PCR. On the study's bioinformatics: Within the assay, amplification of reference gene primers was used to estimate how many nucleated cells each sample contained. Sequence reads were collapsed and filtered to measure the absolute abundance of every unique TCRbeta CDR3 rearrangement. Productive Simpson clonality was computed per sample as the square root of Simpson's diversity index over productive rearrangements. What TCRdb holds here is the immuneACCESS table cut down to in-frame rearrangements. Part of the clones is not present; checked against another copy, under half of the missing clones reflect an unresolved V gene, and the others are unexplained. V, J and clone size are taken as reported in that table, and D and trimming were inferred from the DNA itself. The table for this sample lists roughly 100,000 clones; approximately 80% of them were counted only once. The biggest ten clones account for over 8.5% of the sample.

The sequencing input was peripheral blood. The receptor chain draws on TRBV5-5 and TRBJ1-5; TRBD1 could be the D gene, as 5 bases match. The origin of this receptor is a woman aged 70-85 years with acute or convalescent COVID-19. The CDR3 region reads CASSLEPGRGSNQPQHF. The nucleotides are TGTGCCAGCAGCTTGGAACCGGGGAGGGGTAGCAATCAGCCCCAGCATTTT.